The clone carrying this T cell receptor beta chain was counted ten times or more. The antigen is unknown. V was trimmed by 1 base and J by 4 bases, leaving 10 bases between them. CDR1 and CDR2 from the germline V gene are SQVTM and ANQGSEA. CDR3 length: 13 amino acids. The data were obtained in a study of molecular identifiers for immune sequencing clone quantification. For the study at large: Split five ways in replicates, RNA from approximately 20,000 or 100,000 naive CD8 cells had four portions sequenced. Overall study results and limits: Whereas naive cells kept under 1% of molecules in clones above 20 RNA copies, such clones held over 97% in effectors. Researchers reportedly could pick up spiked Jurkat TCR RNA from one cell mixed into one million naive cells.

MiXCR was run by TCRdb on the PCR reads, yielding one entry per CDR3 protein. The table includes some 89,000 distinct CDR3 sequences, more than 20% detected once. Sorting was used to obtain naive CD8 T cells (CD8+CD4-CCR7+CD45RA+). The sequencing sample was made of naive CD8+ T cells from blood, with Jurkat cell RNA spiked in. This sample's subset: FACS-sorted CD8+CD4-CCR7+CD45RA+ naive T cells. The chain couples TRBV29-1 to TRBJ1-2; D possibly corresponds to TRBD1 (5 bases). The sequence was obtained from a human donor in good health. Some libraries in this study had Jurkat cell RNA spiked in. The CDR3 reads CSVEGGLSYGYTF. DNA for the CDR3: TGCAGCGTTGAAGGGGGACTAAGCTATGGCTACACCTTC. Combining the CDR3 with reference TRBV29-1 and TRBJ1-2 gives the whole variable domain SAVISQKPSRDICQRGTSLTIQCQVDSQVTMMFWYRQQPGQSLTLIATANQGSEATYESGFVIDKFPISRPNLTFSTLTVSNMSPEDSSIYLCSVEGGLSYGYTFGSGTRLTVV.